The next 12 T cell receptor beta chains were all read from a single sample in a study of cytomegalovirus exposure and HLA in healthy donors. Assay used: immunoSEQ multiplex PCR; TCRdb lists only in-frame clones, some missing. The table has more than 90,000 clones, approximately 88% seen once. Sequencing was performed on PBMCs. These receptors all stem from a man aged 18 to 29 in good health and CMV-seronegative.

The chain employs TRBV6-5 and TRBJ2-1, with 8 bases aligning to TRBD1. The germline V gene encodes CDR1 MNHEY and CDR2 SVGAGI. CDR3 size: 15 residues. Unmatched junction bases numbered 2, after V lost 0 bases and J lost 4 bases. CDR3 protein: CASSYSDRGYNEQFF. The CDR3 nucleotides read TGTGCCAGCAGTTACTCAGACAGGGGTTACAATGAGCAGTTCTTC.

J is TRBJ2-2 and V is TRBV27; possibly TRBD1 for D (5 bases). V lost 5 bases to trimming and J lost 3 bases, with 10 bases between them. CDR3 size: 14 residues. In germline, CDR1 is MNHEY, CDR2 SMNVEV (reference sequence). CDR3 in DNA: TGTGCCAGCAGTCCCTCAGGGTACACCGGGGAGCTGTTTTTT. It translates to CASSPSGYTGELFF.

This chain joins TRBV27 and TRBJ2-1; D is uncertain. The CDR3 is 13 amino acids. Per the germline V gene, CDR1 is MNHEY and CDR2 is SMNVEV (reference sequence). Trimming cost V 2 bases and J 2 bases, with 4 bases left between them. The CDR3 here is CASSLTTYNEQFF. The CDR3 region has the DNA TGTGCCAGCAGTTTAACTACCTACAATGAGCAGTTCTTC.

This clone has a single count. The chain employs TRBV30 and TRBJ1-4; 7 bases fit TRBD1. The length of the CDR3 is 13 residues. The V and J ends lost 0 bases and 8 bases, in that order; junction bases with no gene match: 3. Germline lookup yields CDR1 GTSNPN and CDR2 SVGIG (reference sequence). The CDR3, as DNA: TGTGCCTGGAGTGTAAGGGGACAGGAAAAACTGTTTTTT. It specifies CAWSVRGQEKLFF.

A note on this clone: A junction end diverges from the germline sequence, so it may reflect a read error. This chain uses TRBV6-1 with TRBJ2-1; 10 bases are a match to TRBD1. This CDR3 region has 15 residues. Germline V lookup: CDR1 MNHNS, CDR2 SASEGT. CDR3 region: CASPRDRGSNNEQFF. The CDR3 region has the DNA TGTGCCAGCCCTCGGGACAGGGGCTCCAACAATGAGCAGTTCTTC.

The gene calls are TRBV27 and TRBJ1-1; no reliable D call. CDR3 length: 15 amino acids. Per the germline V gene, CDR1 is MNHEY and CDR2 is SMNVEV (reference sequence). The V gene lost 1 base and the J gene lost 1 base, with 10 bases spanning the gap. The CDR3 DNA follows: TGTGCCAGCAGTTTATTCGGGTTGGCGAACACTGAAGCTTTCTTT. Protein sequence: CASSLFGLANTEAFF.

V is TRBV4-1 and J is TRBJ1-5; D call uncertain. The CDR3 has 17 amino acids. Trimming pared 0 bases from V and 0 bases from J, leaving 12 bases between. CDR1 is MGHRA and CDR2 is YSYEKL in the germline V gene. The CDR3, as DNA: TGCGCCAGCAGCCAAGAGCCCTACGAGTATAGCAATCAGCCCCAGCATTTT. Protein: CASSQEPYEYSNQPQHF.

The chain couples TRBV5-8 to TRBJ2-7, with 8 bases that match TRBD2. The CDR3 contains 15 residues. Germline V lookup: CDR1 SGHTS, CDR2 YDEGEE. V lost 0 bases to trimming and J lost 3 bases; unmatched junction nucleotides: 5. The CDR3 protein is CASSLEGTSLYEQYF. The CDR3 nucleotides are TGTGCCAGCAGCTTGGAAGGGACTAGTCTCTACGAGCAGTACTTC.

The J gene is TRBJ1-1, the V gene TRBV6-6; D gene ambiguous. V lost 10 bases to trimming and J lost 1 base, with 13 bases between them. The CDR3 consists of 13 residues. CDR1 is MNHNY and CDR2 is SVGAGI in the germline V gene (reference sequence). The CDR3 sequence is CATGKSENTEAFF. Written as DNA, the CDR3 is TGTGCCACGGGGAAATCAGAGAACACTGAAGCTTTCTTT.

This sequence joins TRBV7-9 and TRBJ1-4, with D maybe TRBD1 (5 bases). CDR3 length: 14 amino acids. CDR1 and CDR2 (germline): SEHNR, FQNEAQ (reference sequence). V lost 3 bases, J lost 0 bases, and 5 bases lay in between. CDR3 nucleotide sequence: TGTGCCAGCAGCTTGACAGCAACTAATGAAAAACTGTTTTTT. Its translation: CASSLTATNEKLFF.

This chain connects TRBV6-5 to TRBJ2-7, with 8 bases matching TRBD1. Germline V CDR1 and CDR2: MNHEY, SVGAGI. The CDR3 covers 12 residues. The junction had 2 bases not matched to a gene; V was cut back by 5 bases and J by 5 bases. CDR3 nucleotides: TGTGCCAGCAGTCAGGGGGCCCACGAGCAGTACTTC. The encoded protein is CASSQGAHEQYF.

This chain uses TRBV7-2 with TRBJ2-3; weak D call: TRBD2 (7 bases). Germline V gene data show CDR1 as SGHTA and CDR2 as FQGNSA. Trimming shortened V by 1 base and J by 2 bases, and 16 bases separated the two germline ends. This CDR3 has 17 residues. The CDR3 sequence is CASSLDVDGGPTDTQYF. The CDR3 DNA is TGTGCCAGCAGCTTAGACGTCGACGGGGGGCCCACAGATACGCAGTATTTT.